The 2 T cell receptor beta chains below come from one sample, sequenced in a study of cytomegalovirus exposure and HLA in healthy donors. In the PCR, 60 Vbeta and 13 Jbeta primers were used. Profiled with immunoSEQ multiplex PCR; TCRdb holds only in-frame clones, not every one. The data contain approximately 120,000 clones, approximately 80% of them singletons. Material: PBMCs. All receptors come from a woman aged 40 to 49 in good health and CMV-seropositive.

This rearrangement joins TRBV11-2 to TRBJ1-1; D is uncertain. CDR3 length: 14 amino acids. Germline V CDR1 and CDR2: SGHAT, FQNNGV. V dropped 2 bases and J dropped 4 bases, with 11 bases sitting between them. The DNA of the CDR3 is TGTGCCAGCAGCTTAAGAACAGCCGGCACTGAAGCTTTCTTT. Protein product: CASSLRTAGTEAFF.

This clone was observed a handful of times. This chain links TRBV6-5 with TRBJ1-3, with 7 bases matching TRBD1. This CDR3 is 15 amino acids long. CDR1 and CDR2 (germline): MNHEY, SVGAGI. V lost 0 bases and J lost 4; bases outside the gene matches: 3. The CDR3 nucleotides read TGTGCCAGCAGTTACTCCCGGACAGGAGGAAACACCATATATTTT. Encoded protein: CASSYSRTGGNTIYF.